This T cell receptor (beta chain) came from a study of blood T cells in healthy people across ages. About the research overall: Every two T cells gave about one barcoded beta molecule via template switching. Study-level findings and limits: Per million T cells, the diversity of TCR beta decreased roughly linearly as age advanced.

In its sample, this clonotype was seen a few times. Its antigen remains unknown. A sample-barcoded 5' primer and a J-beta primer mix were used in a second PCR of roughly 6 to 11 cycles. In TCRdb, the 5' RACE reads were re-called with MiXCR into one record per CDR3 protein. Of a few hundred thousand distinct CDR3 sequences listed, about a quarter were seen once; the top ten hold approximately 3.6%. Samples each yielded at least 5 micrograms of total RNA. The sample was also reused in another study, on T cells of mothers and their children.

The source of this sequence is a boy younger than 10 in good health. Sequenced input: blood.

The CDR3 sequence is CASSPLGLSETQYF. Here the CDR3 DNA reads TGCGCCAGCAGCCCTCTGGGACTATCAGAGACCCAGTACTTC. The gene calls are TRBV5-1 and TRBJ2-5; 7 nucleotides agree with TRBD2. V dropped 4 bases and J dropped 4; count of bases not matched to a gene: 7. The CDR3 contains 14 residues. CDR1 and CDR2 (germline): SGHRS, YFSETQ.